This T cell receptor (beta chain) is drawn from a study of cytomegalovirus exposure and HLA in healthy donors. Vbeta (60) and Jbeta (13) primers were used in the PCR. Measured with immunoSEQ multiplex PCR; TCRdb has only the in-frame clones, and not every one. The data show fewer than 130,000 clones, with 70% seen just once and roughly 10% held by the top ten. Sequenced: PBMCs. The sequence was collected from a man aged 35 to 55 in good health and CMV-seropositive.

CDR3 sequence reads: CASSKSGPPQYF. DNA of the CDR3: TGTGCCAGTAGTAAAAGCGGACCTCCCCAGTACTTC. The chain couples TRBV19 to TRBJ2-5; a weak D match, TRBD2 (5 bases). The CDR3 has 12 amino acids. V lost 4 bases and J 9 bases, leaving 12 bases between the germline ends. CDR1 and CDR2 from the germline V gene are LNHDA and SQIVND (reference sequence).